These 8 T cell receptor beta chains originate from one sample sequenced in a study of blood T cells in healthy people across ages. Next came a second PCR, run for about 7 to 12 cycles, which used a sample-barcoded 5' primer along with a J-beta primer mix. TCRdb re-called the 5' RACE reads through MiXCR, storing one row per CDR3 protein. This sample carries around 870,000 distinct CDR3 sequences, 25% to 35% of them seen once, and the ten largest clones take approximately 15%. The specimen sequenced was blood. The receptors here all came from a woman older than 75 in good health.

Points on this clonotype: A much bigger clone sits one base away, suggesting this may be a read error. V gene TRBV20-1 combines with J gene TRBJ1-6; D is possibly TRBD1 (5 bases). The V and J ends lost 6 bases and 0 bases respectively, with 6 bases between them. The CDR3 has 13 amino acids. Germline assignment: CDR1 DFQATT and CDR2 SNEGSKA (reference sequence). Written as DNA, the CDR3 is TGCAGTGCAGGGGCCTCCTATAATTCACCCCTCCACTTT. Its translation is CSAGASYNSPLHF.

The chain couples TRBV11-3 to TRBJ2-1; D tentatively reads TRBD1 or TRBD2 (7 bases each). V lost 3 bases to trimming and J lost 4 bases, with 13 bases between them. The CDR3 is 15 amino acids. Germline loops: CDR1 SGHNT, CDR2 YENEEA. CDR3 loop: CASSFSGTVYNEQFF. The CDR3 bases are TGTGCCAGCAGCTTCAGCGGGACAGTATACAATGAGCAGTTCTTC.

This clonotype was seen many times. CDR3 loop: CASSSTGTGSNYGYTF. CDR3 bases: TGTGCCAGCAGCTCCACCGGGACAGGGTCGAACTATGGCTACACCTTC. J is TRBJ1-2 and V is TRBV13; 9 positions match TRBD1. The CDR3 covers 16 residues. The germline CDR1 and CDR2 sequences are PRHDT and FYEKMQ (reference sequence). Trimming removed 4 bases from V and 2 bases from J; junction bases left unmatched: 8.

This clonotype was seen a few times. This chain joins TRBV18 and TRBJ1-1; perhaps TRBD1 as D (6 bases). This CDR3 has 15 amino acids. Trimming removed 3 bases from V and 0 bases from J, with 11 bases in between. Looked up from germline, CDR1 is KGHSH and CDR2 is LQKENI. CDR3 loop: CASSPQPGVNTEAFF. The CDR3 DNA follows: TGTGCCAGCTCACCCCAGCCAGGGGTGAACACTGAAGCTTTCTTT.

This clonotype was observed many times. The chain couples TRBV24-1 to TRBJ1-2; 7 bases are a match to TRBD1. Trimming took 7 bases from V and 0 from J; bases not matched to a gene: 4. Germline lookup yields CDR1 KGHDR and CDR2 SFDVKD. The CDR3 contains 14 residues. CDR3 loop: CATSNGQANYGYTF. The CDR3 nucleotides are TGTGCCACCAGCAATGGACAGGCTAACTATGGCTACACCTTC.

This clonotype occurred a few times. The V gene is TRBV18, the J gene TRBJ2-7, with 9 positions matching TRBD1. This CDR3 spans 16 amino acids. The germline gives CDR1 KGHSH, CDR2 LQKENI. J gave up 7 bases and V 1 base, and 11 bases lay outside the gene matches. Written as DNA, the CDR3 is TGTGCCAGCTCACCACGTTCGGGACAGGGTGTCGATGAGCAGTACTTC. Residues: CASSPRSGQGVDEQYF.

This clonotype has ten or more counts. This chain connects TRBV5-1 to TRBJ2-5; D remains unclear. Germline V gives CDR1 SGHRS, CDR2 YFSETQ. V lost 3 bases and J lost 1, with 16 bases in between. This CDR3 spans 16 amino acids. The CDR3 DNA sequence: TGCGCCAGCAGCTCCCACATCTTAGGACCCCAAGAGACCCAGTACTTC. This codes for CASSSHILGPQETQYF. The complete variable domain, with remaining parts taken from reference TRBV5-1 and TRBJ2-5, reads KAGVTQTPRYLIKTRGQQVTLSCSPISGHRSVSWYQQTPGQGLQFLFEYFSETQRNKGNFPGRFSGRQFSNSRSEMNVSTLELGDSALYLCASSSHILGPQETQYFGPGTRLLVL.

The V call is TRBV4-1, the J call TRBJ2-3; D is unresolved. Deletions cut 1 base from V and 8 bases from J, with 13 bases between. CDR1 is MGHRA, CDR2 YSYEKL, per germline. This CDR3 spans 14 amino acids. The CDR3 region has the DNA TGCGCCAGCAGCCAAGTAGGACCGGGCGGTACGCAGTATTTT. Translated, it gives CASSQVGPGGTQYF.